The clone carrying this T cell receptor (beta chain) has only a few counts. The antigen is not known. This sample is part of a study of T cells after yellow fever vaccination. Study results and caveats: Researchers report a weaker secondary response that nonetheless peaked faster, day 5 versus 15. Just a small share of clonotypes turned up in the CD4 compartment as well as the CD8 compartment. Contamination by abundant bulk-population clonotypes could be present in FACS-sorted repertoires.

One entry per CDR3 protein, called by TCRdb with MiXCR from the 5' RACE reads. This table has about 220,000 distinct CDR3 sequences, 3% to 4% appearing once. The germline V and J ends were trimmed by 6 bases and 4 bases, with 13 bases remaining between them. The CDR3 contains 14 residues. The V gene is TRBV12-3 or TRBV12-4, the J gene TRBJ1-3, with a weak D call TRBD1 (6 bases). This clonotype originated in a man aged 18-30 years who received the YFV17D yellow fever vaccine. The material was CD4+ T cells sorted from PBMCs, obtained 10 days after the yellow fever booster vaccination. The chain's CDR3 is CASSQQGAGNTIYF. The DNA of the CDR3 is TGTGCCAGCAGCCAACAGGGAGCAGGAAACACCATATATTTT.